These 15 T cell receptor beta chains originate from one sample sequenced in a study of beta chain features in type 1 diabetes. General study findings and limits: There was a moderate but significant shortening of TCRB CDR3s in all four CD4+ subsets of Type 1 diabetes patients.

The antigens for these receptors are not known. All of the isolated RNA was reverse transcribed, so expressed TCRB transcripts were sequenced. Produced via immunoSEQ multiplex PCR; TCRdb's table is partial and in-frame only. Of approximately 730,000 clones in the sample, around 15% are singletons; the top ten hold roughly 0.022%. The sample comprised naive CD4+ T cells from blood. The receptors come from a man younger than 35 with type 1 diabetes.

This clone was counted only a few times. The chain links TRBV5-6 to TRBJ2-7, with D perhaps given as TRBD1 or TRBD2 (7 bases each). Germline V CDR1 and CDR2: SGHDT, YYEEEE. V was pared by 4 bases and J by 3 bases, with 20 bases between. The CDR3 is 16 residues long. DNA for the CDR3: TGTGCCAGCAGCCCGGCGGGGAGGGACAGAGTCTACGAGCAGTACTTC. Its protein is CASSPAGRDRVYEQYF.

V and J are TRBV4-2 and TRBJ2-3, with a weak D call TRBD2 (6 bases). V dropped 4 bases and J dropped 0 bases, with 14 bases sitting between them. The CDR3 is 16 amino acids. Germline V gene data show CDR1 as LGHNA and CDR2 as YNFKEQ. CDR3 protein: CASSPRRGGSTDTQYF. As DNA, the CDR3 is TGTGCCAGCAGCCCCCGGAGGGGTGGAAGCACAGATACGCAGTATTTT.

A few counts support this clone. This rearrangement joins TRBV10-3 to TRBJ2-7; 10 nucleotides line up with TRBD1. The CDR3 totals 15 residues. Looked up from germline, CDR1 is ENHRY and CDR2 is SYGVKD. V shed 6 bases and J 1 base; nucleotides not matched to a gene: 6. The CDR3 bases are TGTGCCATCAGCGTCCCGGGACAGGGGTCCTACGAGCAGTACTTC. Encoded protein: CAISVPGQGSYEQYF.

The V and J genes are TRBV29-1 and TRBJ2-2; D gene uncertain. Trimming pared 1 base from V and 5 bases from J, leaving 11 bases between. This CDR3 has 14 residues. Looked up from germline, CDR1 is SQVTM and CDR2 is ANQGSEA. CDR3 in DNA: TGCAGCGTTGAAGGGGTACAGCTAACCGGGGAGCTGTTTTTT. This translates into CSVEGVQLTGELFF.

The chain combines TRBV30 with TRBJ1-1, with D unresolved. Germline CDR1 and CDR2: GTSNPN and SVGIG (reference sequence). The ends were cut back, 2 bases at V and 4 bases at J, with 14 bases in the middle. This CDR3 region has 14 residues. In nucleotides, the CDR3 is TGTGCCTGGAGTTTAAGACTTAGCGGCACTGAAGCTTTCTTT. It translates to CAWSLRLSGTEAFF.

The J gene is TRBJ2-3, the V gene TRBV11-2, with TRBD2 matching over 10 bases. The J segment lost 2 bases and the V segment lost 0 bases, leaving 5 bases of the junction unmatched. The CDR3 consists of 17 residues. Germline lookup yields CDR1 SGHAT and CDR2 FQNNGV. CDR3 sequence reads: CASSLDRLAGYTDTQYF. DNA for the CDR3: TGTGCCAGCAGCTTAGATCGACTAGCGGGTTACACAGATACGCAGTATTTT.

The CDR3: CASIMGTEGMYGYTF. DNA for the CDR3: TGTGCCAGTATCATGGGGACAGAAGGCATGTATGGCTACACCTTC. The V and J genes are TRBV19 and TRBJ1-2; 7 bases align to TRBD1. The CDR3 is made up of 15 amino acids. Per the germline V gene, CDR1 is LNHDA and CDR2 is SQIVND (reference sequence). Losses at the gene ends were 7 bases for V and 5 bases for J; bases not matched to a gene: 13.

V is TRBV9 and J is TRBJ1-2; D is unresolved. The CDR3 is 13 residues long. V was shortened by 0 bases and J by 2 bases, with 5 bases between the two germline ends. Germline assignment: CDR1 SGDLS and CDR2 YYNGEE. The CDR3 loop reads CASSVGANYGYTF. CDR3 nucleotides: TGTGCCAGCAGCGTAGGGGCGAACTATGGCTACACCTTC.

The J gene is TRBJ1-4, the V gene TRBV9; 12 nucleotides line up with TRBD1. CDR1 and CDR2 from the germline V gene are SGDLS and YYNGEE. The CDR3 consists of 14 residues. V shed 3 bases, J shed 10 bases, and the junction held 4 bases outside the gene matches. The CDR3 loop is CASSGDRGLGKLFF. DNA for the CDR3: TGTGCCAGCAGCGGGGACAGGGGGCTAGGAAAACTGTTTTTT.

This chain uses TRBV2 with TRBJ2-3; D ambiguous. CDR3 length: 14 residues. From germline, CDR1 is SNHLY and CDR2 FYNNEI. V dropped 6 bases and J dropped 0 bases, with 10 bases sitting between them. The CDR3 nucleotides read TGTGCCAGCAGCCCGACACTAAGCACAGATACGCAGTATTTT. This gives the protein CASSPTLSTDTQYF.

Here the CDR3 DNA reads TGTGCCAGCAGCCGGACAGGGGTTTCCTACAATGAGCAGTTCTTC. This sequence encodes CASSRTGVSYNEQFF. The rearrangement joins TRBV5-4 to TRBJ2-1, with 9 bases lining up with TRBD1. V lost 4 bases to trimming and J lost 1 base; unmatched junction nucleotides: 3. Germline CDR1 and CDR2: SGHNT and YYREEE (reference sequence). The CDR3 is made up of 15 amino acids.

The chain joins TRBV2 to TRBJ1-4; TRBD1 matches 9 bases. The germline V gene has CDR1 SNHLY and CDR2 FYNNEI. This CDR3 spans 18 amino acids. Germline trimming cut 6 bases from V and 0 bases from J; bases unmatched to any gene: 11. CDR3 amino acids: CASRAGTGKSATNEKLFF. Here the CDR3 DNA reads TGTGCCAGCAGGGCCGGGACAGGGAAGAGTGCAACTAATGAAAAACTGTTTTTT. Together with reference TRBV2 and TRBJ1-4, the CDR3 gives the full variable domain: EPEVTQTPSHQVTQMGQEVILRCVPISNHLYFYWYRQILGQKVEFLVSFYNNEISEKSEIFDDQFSVERPDGSNFTLKIRSTKLEDSAMYFCASRAGTGKSATNEKLFFGSGTQLSVL.

The chain uses TRBV30 and TRBJ2-7; tentatively, D is TRBD2 (5 bases). Germline CDR1 reads GTSNPN; CDR2 reads SVGIG (reference sequence). The V and J ends lost 3 bases and 5 bases respectively, with 14 bases between them. This CDR3 has 13 residues. This chain's CDR3 is CAWREPGSDEQYF. As DNA, the CDR3 is TGTGCCTGGAGAGAGCCGGGGAGCGACGAGCAGTACTTC.

The rearrangement links TRBV5-1 to TRBJ2-5; weak D call: TRBD2 (6 bases). V lost 9 bases to trimming and J lost 4 bases, with 16 bases between them. The CDR3 is 13 amino acids. Germline loops: CDR1 SGHRS, CDR2 YFSETQ. The CDR3 region is CATRSGDGETQYF. As DNA, the CDR3 is TGCGCCACCAGATCGGGGGACGGAGAGACCCAGTACTTC.

This clone was picked up a small number of times. V and J are TRBV7-9 and TRBJ1-1; tentatively, D is TRBD1 (6 bases). V shed 1 base and J shed 4 bases, with 13 bases lying between them. Germline V gene sequence: CDR1 SEHNR, CDR2 FQNEAQ (reference sequence). The CDR3 has 15 amino acids. The CDR3 nucleotides read TGTGCCAGCAGCTTAGGAGGCAGGGGAATCACTGAAGCTTTCTTT. It encodes CASSLGGRGITEAFF.